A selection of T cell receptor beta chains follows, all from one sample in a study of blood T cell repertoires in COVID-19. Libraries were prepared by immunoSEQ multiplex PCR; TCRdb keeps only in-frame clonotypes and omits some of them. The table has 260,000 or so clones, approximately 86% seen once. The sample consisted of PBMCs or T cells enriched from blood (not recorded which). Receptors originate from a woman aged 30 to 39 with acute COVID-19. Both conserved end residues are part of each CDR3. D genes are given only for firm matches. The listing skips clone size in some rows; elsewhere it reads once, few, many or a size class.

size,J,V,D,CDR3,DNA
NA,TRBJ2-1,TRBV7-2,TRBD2,CASSQLAGPYNEQFF,TGTGCCAGCAGCCAACTAGCGGGGCCTTACAATGAGCAGTTCTTC
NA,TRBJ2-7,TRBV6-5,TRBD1,CASSPTGAYEQYF,TGTGCCAGCAGTCCCACAGGGGCCTACGAGCAGTACTTC
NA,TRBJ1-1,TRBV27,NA,CASNTGTWGTEAFF,TGTGCCAGCAACACAGGAACATGGGGCACTGAAGCTTTCTTT
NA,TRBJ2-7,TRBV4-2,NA,CASSPGGYEQYF,TGTGCCAGCAGCCCCGGGGGCTACGAGCAGTACTTC
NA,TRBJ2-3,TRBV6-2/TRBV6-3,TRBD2,CASSYEVGPWTSGGVTDTQYF,TGTGCCAGCAGTTACGAGGTTGGACCCTGGACTAGCGGGGGGGTCACAGATACGCAGTATTTT
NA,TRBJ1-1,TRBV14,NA,CASSQEGRREGEAFF,TGTGCCAGCAGCCAAGAAGGGAGGAGAGAGGGGGAAGCTTTCTTT
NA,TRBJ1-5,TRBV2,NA,CASSVPGSNQPQHF,TGTGCCAGCAGTGTCCCAGGGAGCAATCAGCCCCAGCATTTT
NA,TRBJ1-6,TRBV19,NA,CASSTGQGSPLHF,TGTGCCAGTAGTACAGGGCAGGGGTCACCCCTCCACTTT
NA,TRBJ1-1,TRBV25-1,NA,CASSEYFRTTNTEAFF,TGTGCCAGCAGTGAATACTTTCGGACAACAAACACTGAAGCTTTCTTT
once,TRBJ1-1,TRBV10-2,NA,CASKGTSTEAFF,TGCGCCAGCAAAGGGACATCTACTGAAGCTTTCTTT
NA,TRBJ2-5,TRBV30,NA,CAWRGLEETQYF,TGTGCCTGGAGGGGGCTGGAAGAGACCCAGTACTTC
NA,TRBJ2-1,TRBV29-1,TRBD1,CSVVGYRGRLGNEQFF,TGCAGCGTTGTGGGATATAGGGGGCGCCTGGGCAATGAGCAGTTCTTC
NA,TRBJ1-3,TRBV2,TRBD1,CASSGTGSSGNTIYF,TGTGCCAGCAGTGGGACAGGGAGCTCTGGAAACACCATATATTTT
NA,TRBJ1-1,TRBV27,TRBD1,CASGWTGNTEAFF,TGTGCCAGCGGATGGACAGGGAACACTGAAGCTTTCTTT
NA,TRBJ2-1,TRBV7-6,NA,CASSSRGTSSYNEQFF,TGTGCCAGCAGCTCTCGGGGAACAAGCTCCTACAATGAGCAGTTCTTC
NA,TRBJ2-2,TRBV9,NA,CASSVGPTSGGELFF,TGTGCCAGCAGCGTAGGCCCAACTAGTGGCGGGGAGCTGTTTTTT
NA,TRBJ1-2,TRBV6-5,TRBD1,CAAAGGVFYGYTF,TGTGCCGCGGCAGGGGGAGTCTTCTATGGCTACACCTTC
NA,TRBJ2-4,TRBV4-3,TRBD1,CASSQQDRGLNIQYF,TGCGCCAGCAGCCAGCAGGACAGGGGACTTAACATTCAGTACTTC
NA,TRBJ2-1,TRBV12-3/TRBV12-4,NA,CASTLTVNEQFF,TGTGCCAGCACCCTGACAGTCAATGAGCAGTTCTTC
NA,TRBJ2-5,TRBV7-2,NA,CASSPQGGLEKETQYF,TGTGCCAGCAGCCCCCAGGGTGGTCTGGAGAAGGAGACCCAGTACTTC
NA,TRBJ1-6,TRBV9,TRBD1,CASSPRDSKNSPLHF,TGTGCCAGCAGCCCCCGGGACAGTAAGAATTCACCCCTCCACTTT
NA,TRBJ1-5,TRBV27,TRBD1,CASSSTGPNSNQPQHF,TGTGCCAGCAGTTCGACAGGGCCGAATAGCAATCAGCCCCAGCATTTT
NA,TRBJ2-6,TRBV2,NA,CASSRTSSGANVLTF,TGTGCCAGCAGTAGGACAAGCTCTGGGGCCAACGTCCTGACTTTC
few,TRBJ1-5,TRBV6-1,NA,CASSEERGGPQHF,TGTGCCAGCAGTGAAGAGCGGGGTGGCCCCCAGCATTTT
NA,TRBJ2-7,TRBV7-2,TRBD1,CASSLDRGRDEQYF,TGTGCCAGCAGCCTAGATAGGGGGCGCGACGAGCAGTACTTC
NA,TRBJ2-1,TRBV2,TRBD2,CASSETSGGYNEQFF,TGTGCCAGCAGTGAAACTAGCGGGGGATACAATGAGCAGTTCTTC
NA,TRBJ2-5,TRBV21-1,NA,CASSKVVSDAGGPQETQYF,TGTGCCAGCAGCAAAGTCGTATCGGACGCGGGGGGGCCGCAAGAGACCCAGTACTTC
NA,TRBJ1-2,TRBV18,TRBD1,CASSPRMAAGGPYGYTF,TGTGCCAGCTCACCACGGATGGCGGCAGGGGGCCCCTATGGCTACACCTTC
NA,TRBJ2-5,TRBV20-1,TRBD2,CSASGDEAGDLHLQETQYF,TGCAGTGCTAGTGGGGACGAGGCGGGGGACCTACACTTACAAGAGACCCAGTACTTC
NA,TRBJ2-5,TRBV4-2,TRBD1,CASSKTPGQQETQYF,TGTGCCAGCAGCAAAACGCCGGGACAGCAAGAGACCCAGTACTTC
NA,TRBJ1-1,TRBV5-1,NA,CASRGEYTEAFF,TGCGCCAGCCGCGGGGAGTACACTGAAGCTTTCTTT
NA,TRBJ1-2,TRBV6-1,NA,CASSEAHTGFYGYTF,TGTGCCAGCAGTGAAGCGCATACAGGCTTCTATGGCTACACCTTC
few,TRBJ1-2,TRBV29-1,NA,CSVEDTARSRGGYGYTF,TGCAGCGTTGAAGACACTGCCCGTAGCCGGGGAGGCTATGGCTACACCTTC
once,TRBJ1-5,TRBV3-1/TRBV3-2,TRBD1,CASSQGTGGNQPQHF,TGTGCCAGCAGCCAAGGAACAGGGGGCAATCAGCCCCAGCATTTT
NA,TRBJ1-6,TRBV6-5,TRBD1,CASSYGTGASPLHF,TGTGCCAGCAGTTATGGGACAGGGGCGTCACCCCTCCACTTT
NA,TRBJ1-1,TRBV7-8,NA,CASSLGGSTEAFF,TGTGCCAGCAGCCTGGGGGGGAGCACTGAAGCTTTCTTT
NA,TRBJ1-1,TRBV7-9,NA,CASSLGGSSTEAFF,TGTGCCAGCAGCTTAGGGGGCAGTTCCACTGAAGCTTTCTTT
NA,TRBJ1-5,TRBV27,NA,CASSRTVRGNQPQHF,TGTGCCAGCAGCCGGACAGTAAGGGGCAATCAGCCCCAGCATTTT
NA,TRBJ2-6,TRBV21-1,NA,CAFGHSGANVLTF,TGTGCCTTCGGACACTCTGGGGCCAACGTCCTGACTTTC
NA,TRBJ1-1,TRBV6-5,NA,CVTRDWQGNTEAFF,TGTGTCACGCGAGATTGGCAGGGGAACACTGAAGCTTTCTTT
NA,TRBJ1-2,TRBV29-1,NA,CSVKQGDYGYTF,TGCAGCGTTAAACAGGGAGACTATGGCTACACCTTC
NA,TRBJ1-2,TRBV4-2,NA,CASSQDEYRANYGYTF,TGTGCCAGCAGCCAAGATGAGTACAGAGCTAACTATGGCTACACCTTC
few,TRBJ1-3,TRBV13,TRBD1,CASSFRGLDGNTIYF,TGTGCCAGCAGTTTCAGGGGGCTAGATGGAAACACCATATATTTT
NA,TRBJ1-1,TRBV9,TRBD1,CASSVAGTGWTEAFF,TGTGCCAGCAGCGTAGCCGGGACAGGTTGGACTGAAGCTTTCTTT
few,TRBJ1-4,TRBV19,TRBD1,CASSDGTAENEKLFF,TGTGCCAGTAGTGATGGGACAGCCGAAAATGAAAAACTGTTTTTT